This is a list of T cell receptor beta chains from one sample in a study of T cell repertoires in cytomegalovirus infection. In TCRdb, the reads were re-called with MiXCR into one record per CDR3 protein. Altogether approximately 910,000 distinct CDR3 sequences are present, roughly 30% being singletons, with the ten largest covering around 15%. Their antigens are not known. The source was cultured CD8+ T cells from PBMCs, collected from culture after CMV antigen stimulation. These receptors were obtained from a human donor in good health (CMV status not recorded). Some clones in this sample may be carry-over from other donors' samples. Both conserved end residues are part of each CDR3. Fields, in order: V gene, clone size, D gene, J gene, CDR3 DNA, CDR3 protein. A D gene is named only where the DNA matches it firmly. Not all rows give a size; the values are once, few, many and, for expanded clones, a class.

TRBV4-3	-	-	TRBJ2-1	TGCGCCAGCAGCCCTGACGTTGGGGGCAATGAGCAGTTCTTC	CASSPDVGGNEQFF
TRBV2	few	-	TRBJ1-1	TGTGCCAGCAGTGAAGCGGGGGGTTCTCTGGCTGAAGCTTTCTTT	CASSEAGGSLAEAFF
TRBV2	-	TRBD1	TRBJ2-1	TGTGCCAGCAGCTTTAGACAGGGGGTGGGTTCTGGGTTGCAGTTCTTC	CASSFRQGVGSGLQFF
TRBV7-3	many	-	TRBJ2-5	TGTGCCAGCAGCTTAATGCTAGGGGAGACCCAGTACTTC	CASSLMLGETQYF
TRBV12-3/TRBV12-4	few	-	TRBJ1-3	TGTGCCAGCAGTTCCCTGGGGGCACTTACCTCAACCTTCTCTGGAAACACCATATATTTT	CASSSLGALTSTFSGNTIYF
TRBV19	-	TRBD2	TRBJ2-1	TGTGCCAGTAGTACCCTAGCGGGGGGGCGTCATGAGCAGTTCTTC	CASSTLAGGRHEQFF
TRBV7-9	few	TRBD1	TRBJ1-5	TGTGCCAGCAGCACAGGGGTCGAGGGGACCCAGCATTTT	CASSTGVEGTQHF
TRBV7-8	many	TRBD1	TRBJ2-1	TGTGCCAGCAGCTTAGCGGGACAGTACAATGAGCAGTTCTTC	CASSLAGQYNEQFF
TRBV6-1	many	-	TRBJ1-6	TGTGCCAGCTCCAACAGCCTCGATAATTCACCCCTCCACTTT	CASSNSLDNSPLHF
TRBV6-2/TRBV6-3	few	-	TRBJ2-3	TGTGCCAGCCAATATTCGGAAGGGGCCACCACAGATACGCAGTATTTT	CASQYSEGATTDTQYF
TRBV11-2	-	TRBD1	TRBJ1-1	TGTGCCAGCAGCTTTAGACAGGGAGGAGGTGTTGACACTGAAGCTTTCTTT	CASSFRQGGGVDTEAFF
TRBV7-2	many	-	TRBJ2-6	TGTGCCAGCAGCTTAGCCCGGGCGGGGTCCGGGGCCAACGTCCTGACTTTC	CASSLARAGSGANVLTF
TRBV7-9	few	-	TRBJ2-2	TGTGCCAGCAGCTTAGTGAGTAGCGTCACCGGGGAGCTGTTTTTT	CASSLVSSVTGELFF
TRBV5-4	-	TRBD2	TRBJ2-3	TGTGCCAGCAGCCCCGGGGGGGTATCAGATACGCAGTATTTT	CASSPGGVSDTQYF
TRBV6-6	-	-	TRBJ2-5	TGTGCCAGCAGTTACACGACAGAACAAGAGACCCAGTACTTC	CASSYTTEQETQYF
TRBV7-9	-	-	TRBJ2-2	TGTGCCAGCAGCCAGGTGGTAGGGGAGCTGTTTTTT	CASSQVVGELFF
TRBV7-6	few	-	TRBJ2-5	TGTGCCAGCAGCAGCCCCAAGGGGGTTGGGACCCAGTACTTC	CASSSPKGVGTQYF
TRBV28	-	TRBD1	TRBJ1-2	TGTGCCAGCAGTCTGACCCGGACAGGGCGGGTCTATGGCTACACCTTC	CASSLTRTGRVYGYTF
TRBV12-3/TRBV12-4	-	-	TRBJ1-2	TGTGCCAGCAGTTTAACCCCCCCGGGCTATGGCTACACCTTC	CASSLTPPGYGYTF
TRBV19	-	-	TRBJ2-2	TGTGCCAGTAGTATGAGGTGGTCGGGTCAGACCAACACCGGGGAGCTGTTTTTT	CASSMRWSGQTNTGELFF
TRBV7-3	few	-	TRBJ1-6	TGTGCCAGCAGCTCCTCGGACTCCTCAACGGCACCCCTCCACTTT	CASSSSDSSTAPLHF
TRBV7-8	many	TRBD1	TRBJ2-1	TGTGCCAGCAGCTCCGAGGGACAGGGGGTCTACAATGAGCAGTTCTTC	CASSSEGQGVYNEQFF
TRBV28	-	TRBD1	TRBJ2-2	TGTGCCAGCAGTTTTTTGTACAGGGGGATGACCGGGGAGCTGTTTTTT	CASSFLYRGMTGELFF
TRBV6-2/TRBV6-3	-	-	TRBJ2-6	TGTGCCAGCACTCCAGGGTGGGCCAACGTCCTGACTTTC	CASTPGWANVLTF
TRBV6-6	few	-	TRBJ1-4	TGTGCCAGCAGTACGGGACGGTTTGAAAAACTGTTTTTT	CASSTGRFEKLFF
TRBV4-1	few	TRBD2	TRBJ2-5	TGCGCCAGCAGCCAATTACTAGCGGAGCAAGAGACCCAGTACTTC	CASSQLLAEQETQYF
TRBV5-1	few	-	TRBJ2-1	TGCGCCAGCAGCCTTTCTGAAGGGGGTGAGCAGTTCTTC	CASSLSEGGEQFF
TRBV18	-	-	TRBJ1-1	TGTGCCAGCTCACCACATGTAAGCAGCACTGAAGCTTTCTTT	CASSPHVSSTEAFF
TRBV20-1	few	-	TRBJ1-3	TGCAGTGCTAGAGGGTGGTCTGGAAACACCATATATTTT	CSARGWSGNTIYF
TRBV7-9	-	TRBD1	TRBJ1-2	TGTGCCGCCATACAGGGGAGCGGTGGCTACACCTTC	CAAIQGSGGYTF
TRBV11-3	-	-	TRBJ2-7	TGTGCCAGCAGCTTAACCGCCAGGGGGGTGTCCTACGAGCAGTACTTC	CASSLTARGVSYEQYF
TRBV4-3	few	TRBD2	TRBJ2-2	TGCGCCAGCAGCCAAGAGGGAATAGCGGGGGTTTTGAACACCGGGGAGCTGTTTTTT	CASSQEGIAGVLNTGELFF
TRBV27	few	-	TRBJ1-5	TGTGCCAGCAGTTTAGTATCGCCGGGGGTCGTCAATCAGCCCCAGCATTTT	CASSLVSPGVVNQPQHF
TRBV12-3/TRBV12-4	few	-	TRBJ1-2	TGTGCCAGCAGGGGACATACTAACTATGGCTACACCTTC	CASRGHTNYGYTF
TRBV2	-	-	TRBJ2-7	TGTGCCAGCAGTGAGGGGCAGACCAACTACGAGCAGTACTTC	CASSEGQTNYEQYF
TRBV15	-	TRBD1	TRBJ1-5	TGTGCCACCAGCAGAGATCGGGACAGGGAACAGCCCCAGCATTTT	CATSRDRDREQPQHF
TRBV6-2/TRBV6-3	few	TRBD1	TRBJ1-5	TGTGCCAGCAGCCAAGACAGGGCTGGCCAGCATTTT	CASSQDRAGQHF
TRBV12-3/TRBV12-4	-	TRBD1	TRBJ1-5	TGTGCCAGCAGTTTTGAGGGGGCGCGTCAGCCCCAGCATTTT	CASSFEGARQPQHF
TRBV27	-	TRBD1	TRBJ2-5	TGTGCCAGCTCGCCGAGTTTCAAGGGGGCGCGGGAGACCCAGTACTTC	CASSPSFKGARETQYF
TRBV11-2	-	-	TRBJ1-2	TGTGCCAGCAGCTTAGATAGAAGGGCTGCGCAGAGAGGCTACACCTTC	CASSLDRRAAQRGYTF
TRBV12-3/TRBV12-4	few	TRBD1	TRBJ2-7	TGTGCCAGCAGACCAGGGGGAATGGCGCACTACGAGCAGTACTTC	CASRPGGMAHYEQYF
TRBV14	few	-	TRBJ2-1	TGTGCCAGCAGCCAAGTTCTCTCCAATGAGCAGTTCTTC	CASSQVLSNEQFF
TRBV4-1	-	TRBD2	TRBJ2-3	TGCGCCAGCAGCCAGATTATCGGGGCGGGGGGGGAGACGCAGTATTTT	CASSQIIGAGGETQYF
TRBV2	few	-	TRBJ2-7	TGTGCCAGCACTACATGGAACCAGGCCTACGAGCAGTACTTC	CASTTWNQAYEQYF
TRBV15	few	-	TRBJ2-5	TGTGCCACCACCCAGAGGGGGACTAAAAGGTACCAAGAGACCCAGTACTTC	CATTQRGTKRYQETQYF
TRBV11-2	few	-	TRBJ2-3	TGTGCCAGCAGCCTAGATTGGGTCTTCTCCACAGATACGCAGTATTTT	CASSLDWVFSTDTQYF
TRBV5-6	-	-	TRBJ2-7	TGTGCCAGCAGCCACGGTGGTGGTAGCTACGAGCAGTACTTC	CASSHGGGSYEQYF
TRBV7-2	many	-	TRBJ2-1	TGTGCCAGCAGCTTAGCGCGGAGGGGAAGAAGCAATGAGCAGTTCTTC	CASSLARRGRSNEQFF
TRBV4-3	-	-	TRBJ2-3	TGCGCCAGCAGCCACCCGGGGGGCACAGATACGCAGTATTTT	CASSHPGGTDTQYF
TRBV6-6	few	-	TRBJ1-5	TGTGCCATCCCCCCCCTCGGAGGGTGTCAGCCCCAGCATTTT	CAIPPLGGCQPQHF
TRBV12-5	-	-	TRBJ2-7	TGTGCTAGTGGTTTGGCTCCCACCTCCGAGCAGTACTTC	CASGLAPTSEQYF
TRBV5-6	-	-	TRBJ1-1	TGTGCCAGCAGCGTACGGTACAGGGATACGCTGAACACTGAAGCTTTCTTT	CASSVRYRDTLNTEAFF
TRBV7-8	few	-	TRBJ2-7	TGTGCCAGCAGCTTAGCAACATATTCCTACGAGCAGTACTTC	CASSLATYSYEQYF
TRBV12-5	-	-	TRBJ1-2	TGTGCTAGTGGTTTGGGCCATAGGGACACGATCTATGGCTACACCTTC	CASGLGHRDTIYGYTF
TRBV20-1	-	-	TRBJ2-2	TGCAGTGCCAATAGTAACACCGGGGAGCTGTTTTTT	CSANSNTGELFF
TRBV7-9	-	TRBD2	TRBJ2-5	TGTGCCAGCAGTGCAACTCAGCGGGGGGGACAAGAGACCCAGTACTTC	CASSATQRGGQETQYF
TRBV10-3	-	-	TRBJ1-3	TGTGCCATTCTCTTCCACAATCTGACCTCTGGAAACACCATATATTTT	CAILFHNLTSGNTIYF
TRBV7-9	-	-	TRBJ1-2	TGTGCCAACAGCCCACGACCCGGACAGAGGTATGGCTACACCTTC	CANSPRPGQRYGYTF
TRBV9	-	-	TRBJ2-2	TGTGCCAGCAGCCCTAGAGGAAAGGGTTACTTCACCGGGGAGCTGTTTTTT	CASSPRGKGYFTGELFF